This TCR beta chain stems from a study of beta chain features in type 1 diabetes. TCRB transcripts that were expressed got sequenced, as all of the isolated RNA had been reverse transcribed. The repertoire was sequenced with immunoSEQ multiplex PCR; TCRdb's copy has only in-frame clones and lacks some. The repertoire holds 680,000 or so clones, with roughly 16% as singletons. This clone has a handful of counts. An end of the junction differs from the germline gene, which may be a read error. The CDR3 contains 8 residues. CDR1 and CDR2 from the germline V gene are SGHVS and FQNEAQ. The TCR originated in a man aged 18 to 35 in good health. The chain couples TRBV7-8 to TRBJ2-2; TRBD1 matches 7 bases. The sample consisted of naive CD4+ T cells from blood. The CDR3 bases are TGCCCCACGACAGGGACGTTTTTT. It codes for CPTTGTFF.